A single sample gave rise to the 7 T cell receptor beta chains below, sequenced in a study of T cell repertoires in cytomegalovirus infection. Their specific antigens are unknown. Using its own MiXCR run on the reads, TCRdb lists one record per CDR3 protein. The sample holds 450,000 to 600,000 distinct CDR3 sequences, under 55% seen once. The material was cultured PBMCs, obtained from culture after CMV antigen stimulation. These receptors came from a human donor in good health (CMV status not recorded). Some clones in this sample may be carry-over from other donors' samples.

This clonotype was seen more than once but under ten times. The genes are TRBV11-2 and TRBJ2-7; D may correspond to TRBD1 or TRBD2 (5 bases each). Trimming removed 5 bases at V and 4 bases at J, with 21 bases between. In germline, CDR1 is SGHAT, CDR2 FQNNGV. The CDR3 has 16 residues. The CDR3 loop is CASSLGRGGREYEQYF. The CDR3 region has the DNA TGTGCCAGCAGCCTAGGCCGGGGCGGTCGTGAGTACGAGCAGTACTTC. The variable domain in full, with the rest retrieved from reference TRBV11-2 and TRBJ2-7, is EAGVAQSPRYKIIEKRQSVAFWCNPISGHATLYWYQQILGQGPKLLIQFQNNGVVDDSQLPKDRFSAERLKGVDSTLKIQPAKLEDSAVYLCASSLGRGGREYEQYFGPGTRLTVT.

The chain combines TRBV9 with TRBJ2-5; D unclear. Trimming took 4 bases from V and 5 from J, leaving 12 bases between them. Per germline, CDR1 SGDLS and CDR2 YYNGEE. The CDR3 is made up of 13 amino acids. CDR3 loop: CASSSRLGETQYF. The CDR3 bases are TGTGCCAGCAGCTCAAGGCTGGGGGAGACCCAGTACTTC. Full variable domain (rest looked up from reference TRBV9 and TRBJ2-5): DSGVTQTPKHLITATGQRVTLRCSPRSGDLSVYWYQQSLDQGLQFLIQYYNGEERAKGNILERFSAQQFPDLHSELNLSSLELGDSALYFCASSSRLGETQYFGPGTRLLVL.

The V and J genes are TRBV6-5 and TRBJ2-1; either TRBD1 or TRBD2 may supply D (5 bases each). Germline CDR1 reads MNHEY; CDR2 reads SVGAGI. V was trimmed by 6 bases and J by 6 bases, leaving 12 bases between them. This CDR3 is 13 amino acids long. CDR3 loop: CASSRPGRNEQFF. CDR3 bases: TGTGCCAGCAGCCGCCCGGGGCGCAATGAGCAGTTCTTC.

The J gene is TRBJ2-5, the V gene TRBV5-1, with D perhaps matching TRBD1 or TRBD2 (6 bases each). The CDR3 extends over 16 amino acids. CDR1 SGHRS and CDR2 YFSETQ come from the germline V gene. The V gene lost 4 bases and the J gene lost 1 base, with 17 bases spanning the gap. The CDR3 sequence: CASSGGGSSPQETQYF. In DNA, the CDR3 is TGCGCCAGCAGCGGAGGGGGGTCCAGCCCCCAAGAGACCCAGTACTTC.

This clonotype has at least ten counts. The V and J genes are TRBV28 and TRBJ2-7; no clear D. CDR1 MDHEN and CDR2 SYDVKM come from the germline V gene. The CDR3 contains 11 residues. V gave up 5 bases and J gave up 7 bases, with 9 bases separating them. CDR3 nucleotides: TGTGCCAGCAGTCTCAGAGGAGAGCAGTACTTC. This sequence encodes CASSLRGEQYF.

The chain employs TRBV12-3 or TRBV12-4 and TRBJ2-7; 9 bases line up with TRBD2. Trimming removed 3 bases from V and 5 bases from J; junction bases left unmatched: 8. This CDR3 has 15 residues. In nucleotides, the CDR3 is TGTGCCAGCAGTTTTATCAGCGGGGGGTCCCACGAGCAGTACTTC. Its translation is CASSFISGGSHEQYF.

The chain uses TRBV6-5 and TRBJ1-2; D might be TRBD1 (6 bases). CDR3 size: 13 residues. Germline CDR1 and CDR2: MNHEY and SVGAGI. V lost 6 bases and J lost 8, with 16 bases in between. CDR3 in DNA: TGTGCCAGCAGATACCAGGGGTTTCGGGGCTACACCTTC. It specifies CASRYQGFRGYTF.